This T cell receptor beta chain derives from a study of radiation and T cells in renal cell carcinoma. The study's findings and limits: In blood, top tumor clones expanded by 2 weeks, shrinking by 4.

Regarding time point: blood 2 weeks post-SBRT. Sample treatment: 15 Gy SBRT to primary tumor, nephrectomy 4 weeks later. This renal cell carcinoma was of the clear cell type. The V and J ends lost 4 bases and 15 bases, in that order; junction bases with no gene match: 17. In germline, CDR1 is SGHRS, CDR2 YFSETQ. The CDR3 is 15 amino acids. Produced via immunoSEQ multiplex PCR; TCRdb's table is partial and in-frame only. The repertoire has roughly 80,000 clones, 80% to 90% of them found once; the top ten carry 20% to 25%. Comment on this clone: The antigen is unknown.

This chain links TRBV5-1 with TRBJ2-1; the match to TRBD1 covers 9 bases. The sequence derives from a woman between 45 and 65 years old with renal cell carcinoma. The material was blood, obtained from a patient whose treatment included radiotherapy and nephrectomy. For the CDR3, the DNA is TGCGCCAGCAGCCGCGATGGGACAGGGCTAGAGAGTCCGTTCTTC. Protein product: CASSRDGTGLESPFF.